The 17 T cell receptor beta chains in this list originate from one sample, sequenced in a study of cytomegalovirus exposure and HLA in healthy donors. The PCR used 60 Vbeta and 13 Jbeta primers. Some clones are missing from TCRdb's copy, which holds only in-frame ones; the method was immunoSEQ multiplex PCR. The sample has 150,000 to 200,000 clones, around 80% seen once. The specimen was PBMCs. Source of these receptors: a middle-aged woman in good health and CMV-seropositive.

This chain uses TRBV4-2 with TRBJ2-2, with unresolved D. The ends were cut back, 0 bases at V and 7 bases at J, with 15 bases in the middle. The CDR3 length is 16 residues. Germline V CDR1 and CDR2: LGHNA, YNFKEQ. In nucleotides, the CDR3 is TGTGCCAGCAGCCAAGATGGAGTCAGCCAAGGCGGGGAGCTGTTTTTT. It specifies CASSQDGVSQGGELFF.

The chain employs TRBV6-5 and TRBJ2-1, with 8 positions matching TRBD2. Trimming at V came to 4 bases and at J to 0 bases, leaving 2 bases not matched to a gene. Germline loops: CDR1 MNHEY, CDR2 SVGAGI. This CDR3 has 15 residues. CDR3 protein: CASSSSGSSYNEQFF. CDR3 DNA: TGTGCCAGCAGTTCCAGCGGGAGCTCCTACAATGAGCAGTTCTTC.

This chain links TRBV6-1 with TRBJ2-7, with a tentative D call TRBD1 (5 bases). CDR3 length: 15 residues. Per germline, CDR1 MNHNS and CDR2 SASEGT. The germline V and J ends were trimmed by 1 base and 5 bases, with 15 bases remaining between them. The chain's CDR3 is CASSEVTGKRNEQYF. The CDR3, as DNA: TGTGCCAGCAGTGAAGTCACAGGTAAAAGAAACGAGCAGTACTTC.

The CDR3 coding sequence is TGTGCCAGCAGTGTTCAGCCGGGACTAGCGGGAGAAGGGCAGTTCTTC. As protein: CASSVQPGLAGEGQFF. The chain has TRBV6-4 and TRBJ2-1; 14 positions agree with TRBD2. Germline V gene lookup returns CDR1 MRHNA and CDR2 SNTAGT. V shed 4 bases, J shed 12 bases, and the junction held 11 bases outside the gene matches. The length of the CDR3 is 16 residues.

The rearrangement joins TRBV6-1 to TRBJ2-1; tentative D call: TRBD2 (6 bases). CDR1 and CDR2 from the germline V gene are MNHNS and SASEGT. The CDR3 has 14 residues. The V end was cut by 9 bases, the J end by 6 bases, with 18 bases between. CDR3 residues: CASIGGALVNEQFF. The CDR3 DNA is TGTGCCAGTATCGGAGGGGCGCTGGTCAATGAGCAGTTCTTC.

V gene TRBV15 combines with J gene TRBJ2-5; 7 bases are a match to TRBD2. V was clipped by 0 bases and J by 4 bases; unmatched bases: 8. CDR1 and CDR2 from the germline V gene are LNHNV and YYDKDF (reference sequence). CDR3 length equals 16 residues. CDR3 DNA: TGTGCCACCAGCAGAGACCCGAGGGGAGGGGTAGAGACCCAGTACTTC. It specifies CATSRDPRGGVETQYF.

Remarks on this clone: One junction end does not reproduce the germline sequence, and a read error may be involved. This chain joins TRBV5-4 and TRBJ2-1; D remains unclear. The length of the CDR3 is 11 residues. Germline V gene data show CDR1 as SGHNT and CDR2 as YYREEE (reference sequence). Here the CDR3 DNA reads TGTGCCAGCAGCTCCGACAATGAGCAGTTCTTC. Its protein is CASSSDNEQFF.

This chain connects TRBV19 to TRBJ2-6, with D tentatively TRBD2 (5 bases). V was pared by 0 bases and J by 1 base, with 7 bases between. Germline CDR1 LNHDA, CDR2 SQIVND (reference sequence). This CDR3 has 16 residues. The CDR3 nucleotides read TGTGCCAGTAGTATAGATCCGGGGTCTGGGGCCAACGTCCTGACTTTC. As protein: CASSIDPGSGANVLTF.

The gene calls are TRBV28 and TRBJ1-5; D might be TRBD1 (5 bases). V gave up 11 bases and J gave up 5 bases, with 16 bases separating them. Germline V gene data show CDR1 as MDHEN and CDR2 as SYDVKM. The CDR3 runs 13 residues. CDR3 in amino acids: CAGGAEVDQPQHF. In nucleotides, the CDR3 is TGTGCCGGAGGGGCGGAGGTGGATCAGCCCCAGCATTTT.

J is TRBJ1-1 and V is TRBV4-1; no clear D gene. The V gene lost 0 bases and the J gene lost 5 bases, with 10 bases spanning the gap. The CDR3 consists of 14 residues. CDR1 is MGHRA and CDR2 is YSYEKL in the germline V gene. This CDR3 is CASSQDSIGTEAFF. CDR3 DNA sequence: TGCGCCAGCAGCCAAGATTCTATCGGGACTGAAGCTTTCTTT.

The genes are TRBV18 and TRBJ2-7; 9 positions agree with TRBD1. With 4 bases clipped from V and 5 bases from J, the junction kept 3 bases outside the gene matches. The CDR3 contains 13 residues. Germline V gives CDR1 KGHSH, CDR2 LQKENI. The CDR3 reads CASSLQGAHEQYF. As DNA, the CDR3 is TGTGCCAGCTCACTACAGGGGGCGCACGAGCAGTACTTC. Variable domain in full (rest from reference TRBV18 and TRBJ2-7): NAGVMQNPRHLVRRRGQEARLRCSPMKGHSHVYWYRQLPEEGLKFMVYLQKENIIDESGMPKERFSAEFPKEGPSILRIQQVVRGDSAAYFCASSLQGAHEQYFGPGTRLTVT.

The chain carries TRBV5-1 and TRBJ2-1; 7 nucleotides match TRBD2. CDR1 and CDR2 (germline): SGHRS, YFSETQ. CDR3 size: 14 residues. Trimming at V came to 1 base and at J to 7 bases, leaving 5 bases not matched to a gene. CDR3 region: CASSLRRELNEQFF. The CDR3 DNA is TGCGCCAGCAGCTTGAGGCGGGAGTTGAATGAGCAGTTCTTC. Complete variable domain (other parts from reference TRBV5-1 and TRBJ2-1): KAGVTQTPRYLIKTRGQQVTLSCSPISGHRSVSWYQQTPGQGLQFLFEYFSETQRNKGNFPGRFSGRQFSNSRSEMNVSTLELGDSALYLCASSLRRELNEQFFGPGTRLTVL.

The chain links TRBV28 to TRBJ1-4, with no clear D. The CDR3 covers 15 residues. CDR1 and CDR2 (germline): MDHEN, SYDVKM. Trimming removed 2 bases from V and 7 bases from J, with 14 bases in between. CDR3 DNA: TGTGCCAGCAGTTTAGTCGGGTCAAGGAGTGAAAAACTGTTTTTT. Protein product: CASSLVGSRSEKLFF. The entire variable domain, with the rest obtained from reference TRBV28 and TRBJ1-4, is as follows: DVKVTQSSRYLVKRTGEKVFLECVQDMDHENMFWYRQDPGLGLRLIYFSYDVKMKEKGDIPEGYSVSREKKERFSLILESASTNQTSMYLCASSLVGSRSEKLFFGSGTQLSVL.

A few counts support this clone. The rearrangement links TRBV11-2 to TRBJ1-5; 8 bases map to TRBD1. This CDR3 has 14 residues. CDR1 is SGHAT and CDR2 is FQNNGV in the germline V gene. J was trimmed by 2 bases and V by 5 bases; bases with no gene match: 2. CDR3: CASSGQGGNQPQHF. CDR3 sequence (DNA): TGTGCCAGCAGCGGACAGGGAGGCAATCAGCCCCAGCATTTT.

The chain combines TRBV19 with TRBJ2-1, with a tentative D call TRBD2 (6 bases). CDR3 length: 14 residues. The V end lost 1 base, the J end lost 8 bases, and 12 bases lay between the germline ends. CDR1 LNHDA and CDR2 SQIVND come from the germline V gene (reference sequence). CDR3 in DNA: TGTGCCAGTAGTATAGGCCCCGCTAGCGATGAGCAGTTCTTC. This sequence encodes CASSIGPASDEQFF.

This clone was observed a single time. This rearrangement joins TRBV6-1 to TRBJ2-3; 9 bases map to TRBD2. V was pared by 6 bases and J by 6 bases, with 7 bases of the junction left unmatched. This CDR3 has 14 amino acids. The germline V gene encodes CDR1 MNHNS and CDR2 SASEGT. The CDR3 DNA reads TGTGCCAGCAGGGGGGCGGGAGGGCCGGATACGCAGTATTTT. It yields the protein CASRGAGGPDTQYF.

The chain couples TRBV18 to TRBJ1-2; 10 bases agree with TRBD1. Trimming cost V 3 bases and J 5 bases; bases outside gene matches: 18. From germline, CDR1 is KGHSH and CDR2 LQKENI. The CDR3 sequence is 19 residues long. CDR3 sequence reads: CASSPAPLGQGTPRYGYTF. The CDR3 region has the DNA TGTGCCAGCTCACCCGCCCCTTTGGGACAGGGGACCCCTCGTTATGGCTACACCTTC.